This T cell receptor (beta chain) came from a study of T cell clones after liver transplantation. Turning to the study itself: Graft-donor-reactive sequences were compared with third-party-reactive TCRbeta sequences from pre-transplant mixed lymphocyte reactions. Whole-study results and caveats: In most of the 8 subjects, circulating graft-donor-reactive CD4 TCRbeta sequences fell significantly after transplant.

Regarding this clone: What it recognizes is unknown.

Trimming cost V 4 bases and J 4 bases, with 8 bases left between them. The V gene's germline CDR1 is MNHEY and CDR2 SVGAGI. The CDR3 loop spans 13 amino acids. This table comes from immunoSEQ multiplex PCR, and its TCRdb copy is limited to in-frame clones, with some not included. The data show approximately 75,000 clones, over 70% seen once. This receptor was obtained from a human patient who received a liver transplant. Some of the T cells may derive from the graft donor. The sequenced sample was CD4+ T cells from blood, obtained 12 months after liver transplant. The rearrangement links TRBV6-5 to TRBJ2-1, with D hard to call. The CDR3 region is CASSWDLYNEQFF. CDR3 sequence (DNA): TGTGCCAGCAGTTGGGATCTGTACAATGAGCAGTTCTTC.